The sequence of this T cell receptor beta chain was determined in a study of T cells expressing NK-cell markers. Whole-study context: It was sorted CD3+CD56+NKG2C+, CD3+CD56+NKG2C- and CD3+CD56-NKG2C+ T cells that supplied the TCR beta repertoires.

As regards this clonotype: What it recognizes is unknown.

Regarding the study as a whole: Four donors likewise had their CD3+CD56-NKG2C+ fraction led by these clonotypes. Dominant NKG2C+ clonotypes made up roughly 1.0-7.5% of CD8+ T cells in six donors.

The CDR3 totals 15 residues. Looked up from germline, CDR1 is DFQATT and CDR2 is SNEGSKA (reference sequence). For each CDR3 protein, TCRdb gives one entry from its re-call of the 5' RACE reads, without DNA. The sample totals about 460,000 distinct CDR3 sequences; its top ten clones hold almost 1.5%. The V call is TRBV20-1, the J call TRBJ2-3; the TCRdb call, TRBD2, lacks DNA for checking. This clonotype originated in a woman in her forties or fifties in good health. The sequenced material came from blood T cells: a sorted CD56 or NKG2C T cell subset, CD4+ or CD8+ T cells, or bulk PBMC T cells (not recorded which). The CDR3: CSADTRRTRADTQYF.